The 19 T cell receptor beta chains below all came from one sample that was sequenced in a study of cytomegalovirus exposure and HLA in healthy donors. This PCR relied on a set of 60 Vbeta primers and 13 Jbeta primers. The method was immunoSEQ multiplex PCR; TCRdb's version includes in-frame clones alone and lacks a portion of them. The profile shows nearly 95,000 clones, less than 10% of them singletons. Sample: PBMCs. The receptors stem from a man in his fifties or sixties in good health and CMV-seronegative.

As concerns this clone: This sample includes further DNA sequences coding for the same CDR3. The chain uses TRBV6-1 and TRBJ1-6; a possible D gene is TRBD1 (5 bases). The CDR3 covers 15 residues. Deletions cut 1 base from V and 9 bases from J, with 13 bases between. CDR1 MNHNS and CDR2 SASEGT come from the germline V gene. CDR3 region: CASSEVVEGTSPLHF. The CDR3 region has the DNA TGTGCCAGCAGTGAAGTAGTGGAGGGGACTTCACCCCTCCACTTT.

A few counts support this clone. The V call is TRBV5-1, the J call TRBJ1-1; no reliable D call. Germline V gene sequence: CDR1 SGHRS, CDR2 YFSETQ. The germline V and J ends were trimmed by 4 bases and 1 base, with 11 bases remaining between them. The CDR3 is 14 residues long. In nucleotides, the CDR3 is TGCGCCAGCAGCCCTAACACGGGGAACACTGAAGCTTTCTTT. Protein product: CASSPNTGNTEAFF.

This clone occurred a few times. J is TRBJ2-1 and V is TRBV11-3, with D possibly TRBD1 on 5 matching bases. Trimming took 5 bases from V and 6 from J, leaving 11 bases between them. Germline V CDR1 and CDR2: SGHNT, YENEEA. The CDR3 consists of 13 residues. CDR3: CASSLGLFNEQFF. CDR3 DNA sequence: TGTGCCAGCAGCCTGGGGCTTTTCAATGAGCAGTTCTTC.

This rearrangement joins TRBV11-2 to TRBJ2-7; the match to TRBD2 covers 10 bases. This CDR3 region has 16 residues. From germline, CDR1 is SGHAT and CDR2 FQNNGV. Trimming took 2 bases from V and 7 from J; bases not matched to a gene: 11. In DNA, the CDR3 is TGTGCCAGCAGCTTAAGTCTCAGCGGGGGGGTAAGGGAGCAGTACTTC. Its translation: CASSLSLSGGVREQYF. The variable domain in full, completed from reference TRBV11-2 and TRBJ2-7, reads EAGVAQSPRYKIIEKRQSVAFWCNPISGHATLYWYQQILGQGPKLLIQFQNNGVVDDSQLPKDRFSAERLKGVDSTLKIQPAKLEDSAVYLCASSLSLSGGVREQYFGPGTRLTVT.

This clone was counted a few times. The chain is built from TRBV29-1 and TRBJ2-5; tentatively, D is TRBD1 (6 bases). CDR1 is SQVTM and CDR2 is ANQGSEA in the germline V gene. The length of the CDR3 is 12 residues. Trimming left V 4 bases short and J 4 bases short, with 10 bases between. The CDR3 sequence is CSVGGGSETQYF. The CDR3 nucleotides read TGCAGCGTTGGAGGGGGTTCAGAGACCCAGTACTTC.

This clone was seen a few times. The rearrangement links TRBV5-1 to TRBJ2-1, with D uncertain. Looked up from germline, CDR1 is SGHRS and CDR2 is YFSETQ. The germline V and J ends were trimmed by 3 bases and 3 bases, with 10 bases remaining between them. The CDR3 spans 14 residues. The CDR3 loop reads CASSYDTDYNEQFF. CDR3 DNA: TGCGCCAGCAGCTACGACACGGACTACAATGAGCAGTTCTTC.

This clone was counted between two and nine times. The chain has TRBV15 and TRBJ1-4; no reliable D call. CDR1 is LNHNV and CDR2 is YYDKDF in the germline V gene (reference sequence). Trimming left V 0 bases short and J 4 bases short, with 9 bases between. CDR3 length equals 15 residues. CDR3 protein: CATSRDGQFNEKLFF. The CDR3 coding sequence is TGTGCCACCAGCAGAGATGGGCAGTTTAATGAAAAACTGTTTTTT.

The rearrangement uses TRBV10-1 and TRBJ2-1; D is unclear. V lost 2 bases, J lost 10 bases, and 12 bases lay in between. The CDR3 consists of 13 residues. CDR1 and CDR2 (germline): WNHNN, SYGVQD (reference sequence). CDR3 in DNA: TGCGCCAGCAGTGAGGGGCAACTCCAGGAGCAGTTCTTC. Protein product: CASSEGQLQEQFF.

Notes on this clone: Sequence at one end of the junction differs from germline and may be a read error. J is TRBJ2-7 and V is TRBV7-7; TRBD2 matches at 11 bases. This CDR3 is built from 14 residues. Germline CDR1 SSHAT, CDR2 FNYEAQ (reference sequence). In DNA form, the CDR3 reads TGTGCTAGCAGCCAAGGGACTAGCGGATGGCAGCAGTACTTC. Translated, it gives CASSQGTSGWQQYF.

The rearrangement links TRBV6-1 to TRBJ1-3; TRBD1 might be the D (6 bases). Germline V lookup: CDR1 MNHNS, CDR2 SASEGT. V was cut by 10 bases and J by 1 base, with 14 bases left in between. The CDR3 runs to 14 residues. The DNA for the CDR3 is TGTGCCACCGTCTCGACAGGTTCTGGAAACACCATATATTTT. This sequence encodes CATVSTGSGNTIYF.

The chain uses TRBV6-5 and TRBJ2-7; the D is unclear. CDR1 MNHEY and CDR2 SVGAGI come from the germline V gene. Between the trimmed V and J ends, which lost 4 bases and 0 bases, there was a span of 16 bases. This CDR3 spans 16 amino acids. The CDR3 region is CASSSTRQALSYEQYF. DNA for the CDR3: TGTGCCAGCAGTTCCACTCGTCAGGCCCTCTCCTACGAGCAGTACTTC.

This clone was counted only a few times. This chain links TRBV19 with TRBJ2-5; tentative D call: TRBD1 (6 bases). Between the trimmed V and J ends, which lost 3 bases and 5 bases, there was a span of 10 bases. The CDR3 runs to 13 residues. In germline, CDR1 is LNHDA, CDR2 SQIVND (reference sequence). The CDR3 protein is CASSMNRVETQYF. Written as DNA, the CDR3 is TGTGCCAGTAGTATGAACAGGGTTGAGACCCAGTACTTC.

This sequence joins TRBV9 and TRBJ2-2, with 12 bases that match TRBD2. Germline CDR1 is SGDLS and CDR2 is YYNGEE. The CDR3 runs 16 residues. V dropped 0 bases and J dropped 6; count of bases not matched to a gene: 3. CDR3 bases: TGTGCCAGCAGCGTAGCGACTAGCGGGAGTCCCGGGGAGCTGTTTTTT. This gives the protein CASSVATSGSPGELFF.

This clone has more than one count but fewer than ten. V is TRBV19 and J is TRBJ1-6; 9 bases are shared with TRBD1. The CDR3 spans 15 residues. Germline lookup yields CDR1 LNHDA and CDR2 SQIVND (reference sequence). With V trimmed by 5 bases and J by 11 bases, 10 bases remained unmatched. The CDR3 spells CASSAQGARRAPLHF. As DNA, the CDR3 is TGTGCCAGTAGTGCACAGGGGGCGCGAAGGGCACCCCTCCACTTT.

The chain combines TRBV29-1 with TRBJ2-5; D unclear. The CDR3 extends over 12 amino acids. From germline, CDR1 is SQVTM and CDR2 ANQGSEA. Trimming shortened V by 6 bases and J by 2 bases, and 10 bases separated the two germline ends. CDR3 DNA sequence: TGCAGCGTGGCCAGGAATCAAGAGACCCAGTACTTC. This codes for CSVARNQETQYF.

There are a few counts of this clone. The J gene is TRBJ1-1, the V gene TRBV5-4; a weak D match, TRBD1 (6 bases). CDR1 is SGHNT and CDR2 is YYREEE in the germline V gene (reference sequence). V shed 3 bases and J shed 2 bases, with 17 bases lying between them. The CDR3 runs to 16 residues. The CDR3 coding sequence is TGTGCCAGCAGCTCCGGGACAAGTAGTTACAACACTGAAGCTTTCTTT. It is translated as CASSSGTSSYNTEAFF.

In this sample, this clone turned up a few times. J is TRBJ1-1 and V is TRBV4-1; D perhaps matches TRBD1 (5 bases). Between the trimmed V and J ends, which lost 4 bases and 11 bases, there was a span of 20 bases. The CDR3 sequence is 14 residues long. The V gene's germline CDR1 is MGHRA and CDR2 YSYEKL. The CDR3 DNA is TGCGCCAGCAGCCCCCCGGTTACAGGCGGGGAGGCTTTCTTT. It codes for CASSPPVTGGEAFF.

This chain links TRBV6-1 with TRBJ2-3; 10 nucleotides match TRBD1. The CDR3 is made up of 17 amino acids. Germline values: CDR1 MNHNS, CDR2 SASEGT. V lost 1 base and J lost 4; bases outside the gene matches: 8. This chain's CDR3 is CASSEVVGTGAPDTQYF. The CDR3 bases are TGTGCCAGCAGTGAAGTTGTCGGGACAGGGGCGCCAGATACGCAGTATTTT.

Written as DNA, the CDR3 is TGTGCCACCAGCCGTCAGGGTAGTCGCACCGGGGAGCTGTTTTTT. This codes for CATSRQGSRTGELFF. The genes are TRBV15 and TRBJ2-2; possible D gene TRBD1, 5 bases. V lost 5 bases and J 4 bases, leaving 14 bases between the germline ends. Germline V gene sequence: CDR1 LNHNV, CDR2 YYDKDF (reference sequence). The CDR3 extends over 15 amino acids.